The rows below give T cell receptor beta chains drawn from one sample of a study of control samples from healthy donors and cancer patients. The data were produced by immunoSEQ multiplex PCR, yet TCRdb's version contains in-frame clones alone and is incomplete. The data hold 65,000 to 75,000 clones, with roughly 84% observed a single time. Sequencing used blood. The receptors derive from a woman aged 45-59 years in good health. CDR3s include the opening cysteine and the closing phenylalanine or tryptophan.

CDR3aa	j_gene	v_gene
CASSEEADRVGEQYF	TRBJ2-7	TRBV6-1
CASSSQAGAYNEQFF	TRBJ2-1	TRBV27
CASSTIRSGRVETQYF	TRBJ2-5	TRBV11-2
CASSPSGRITEKLFF	TRBJ1-4	TRBV28
CASSLLGLPLDEQFF	TRBJ2-1	TRBV11-2
CASSYVRDLASDTGELFF	TRBJ2-2	TRBV6-2/TRBV6-3
CASSWDTGELFF	TRBJ2-2	TRBV19
CASSLAGSGEQFF	TRBJ2-1	TRBV7-3
CASSPGTGNQPQHF	TRBJ1-5	TRBV18
CSHNIGLAGGEQFF	TRBJ2-1	TRBV29-1
CASSSKGDRAYF	TRBJ2-3	TRBV5-4
CASSQGLKREGVRETQYF	TRBJ2-5	TRBV4-1
CASSPTTSGRDLSTDTQYF	TRBJ2-3	TRBV12-1
CASSLQGAGDTQYF	TRBJ2-3	TRBV5-1
CASSPFGGLETQYF	TRBJ2-5	TRBV7-3